Listed here is a single T cell receptor beta chain. Antigen unknown. The data derive from a study of cytomegalovirus exposure and HLA in healthy donors. Overall study findings and caveats: Cytomegalovirus status was reportedly diagnosed by the classifier with high specificity and sensitivity.

PCR primers comprised 60 Vbeta and 13 Jbeta primers. The assay was immunoSEQ multiplex PCR, and TCRdb's table has in-frame clones only and misses some. Of 150,000 or so clones listed, more than 60% are singletons. The CDR3 is 15 amino acids. Germline CDR1 SGHTS, CDR2 YDEGEE. V was trimmed by 0 bases and J by 2 bases, leaving 11 bases between them. The source of this sequence is a woman aged 40 to 50 in good health and CMV-seronegative. The sequencing input was PBMCs. The chain carries TRBV5-8 and TRBJ1-1; D call uncertain. The DNA of the CDR3 is TGTGCCAGCAGCTTGGTATCTCGCAGAAACACTGAAGCTTTCTTT. Protein product: CASSLVSRRNTEAFF.